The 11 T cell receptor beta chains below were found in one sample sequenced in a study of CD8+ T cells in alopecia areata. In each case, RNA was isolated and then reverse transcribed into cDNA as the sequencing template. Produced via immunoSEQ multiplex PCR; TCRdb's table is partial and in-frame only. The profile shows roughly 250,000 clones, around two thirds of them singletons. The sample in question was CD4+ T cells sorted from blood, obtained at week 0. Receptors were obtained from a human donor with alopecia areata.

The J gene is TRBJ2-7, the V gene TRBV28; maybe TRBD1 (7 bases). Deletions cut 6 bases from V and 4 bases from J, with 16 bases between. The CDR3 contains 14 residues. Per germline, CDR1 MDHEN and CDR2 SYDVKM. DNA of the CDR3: TGTGCCAGCAGGGCAGGGGGGACGTCTTACGAGCAGTACTTC. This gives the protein CASRAGGTSYEQYF.

The CDR3 region is CASSDYVGGDNSPLHF. The DNA of the CDR3 is TGTGCCAGCAGTGATTATGTGGGTGGGGATAATTCACCCCTCCACTTT. The rearrangement links TRBV25-1 to TRBJ1-6; D not certain. This CDR3 is built from 16 residues. Germline lookup yields CDR1 MGHDK and CDR2 SYGVNS. V dropped 3 bases and J dropped 5 bases, with 14 bases sitting between them.

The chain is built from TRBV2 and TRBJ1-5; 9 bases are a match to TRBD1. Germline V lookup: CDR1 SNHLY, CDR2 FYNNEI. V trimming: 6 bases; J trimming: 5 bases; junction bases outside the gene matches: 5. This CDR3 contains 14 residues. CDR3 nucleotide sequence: TGTGCCAGCAGAGACAGGGGGTCTGATCAGCCCCAGCATTTT. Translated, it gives CASRDRGSDQPQHF.

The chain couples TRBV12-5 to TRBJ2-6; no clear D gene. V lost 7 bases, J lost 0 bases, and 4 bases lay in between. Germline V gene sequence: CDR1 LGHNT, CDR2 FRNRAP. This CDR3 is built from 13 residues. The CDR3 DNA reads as TGTGCTAGTGTGAGCTCTGGGGCCAACGTCCTGACTTTC. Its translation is CASVSSGANVLTF. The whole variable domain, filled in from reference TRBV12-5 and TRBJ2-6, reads DARVTQTPRHKVTEMGQEVTMRCQPILGHNTVFWYRQTMMQGLELLAYFRNRAPLDDSGMPKDRFSAEMPDATLATLKIQPSEPRDSAVYFCASVSSGANVLTFGAGSRLTVL.

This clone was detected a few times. The CDR3 DNA follows: TGCAGCGTTAAGGGGCTAGCGGGGGGGAACCAAGAGACCCAGTACTTC. Translation gives CSVKGLAGGNQETQYF. The V call is TRBV29-1, the J call TRBJ2-5; TRBD2 aligns across 12 bases. The CDR3 is 16 residues long. The J segment lost 0 bases and the V segment lost 5 bases, leaving 7 bases of the junction unmatched. From germline, CDR1 is SQVTM and CDR2 ANQGSEA.

CDR3 protein: CASSPRDGTAYEQYF. The CDR3 nucleotides read TGTGCCAGCAGCCCAAGAGATGGCACCGCCTACGAGCAGTACTTC. The V gene is TRBV9, the J gene TRBJ2-7; the D is unclear. Germline CDR1 and CDR2: SGDLS and YYNGEE. This CDR3 is built from 15 residues. V was pared by 4 bases and J by 2 bases, with 16 bases between.

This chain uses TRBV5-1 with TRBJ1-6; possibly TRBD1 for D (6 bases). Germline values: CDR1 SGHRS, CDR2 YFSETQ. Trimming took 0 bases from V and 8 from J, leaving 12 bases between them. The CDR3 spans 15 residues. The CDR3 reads CASSLEGTPDSPLHF. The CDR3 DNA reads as TGCGCCAGCAGCTTGGAAGGGACACCGGATTCACCCCTCCACTTT.

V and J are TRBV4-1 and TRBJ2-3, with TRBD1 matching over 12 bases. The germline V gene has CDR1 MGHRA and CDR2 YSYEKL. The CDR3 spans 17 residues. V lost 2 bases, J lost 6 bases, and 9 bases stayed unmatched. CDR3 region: CASSQTGTGGAWDTQYF. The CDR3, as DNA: TGCGCCAGCAGCCAAACCGGGACAGGGGGCGCATGGGATACGCAGTATTTT.

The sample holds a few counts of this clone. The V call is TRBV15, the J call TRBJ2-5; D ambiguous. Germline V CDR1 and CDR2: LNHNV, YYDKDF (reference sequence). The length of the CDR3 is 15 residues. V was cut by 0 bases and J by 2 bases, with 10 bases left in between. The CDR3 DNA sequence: TGTGCCACCAGCAGAGACCGACCCGGGCAAGAGACCCAGTACTTC. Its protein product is CATSRDRPGQETQYF.

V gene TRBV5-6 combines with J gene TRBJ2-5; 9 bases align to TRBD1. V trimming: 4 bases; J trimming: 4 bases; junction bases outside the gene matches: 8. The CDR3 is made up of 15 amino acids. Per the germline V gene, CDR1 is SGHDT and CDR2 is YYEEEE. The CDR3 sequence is CASSPGDRVRETQYF. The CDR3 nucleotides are TGTGCCAGCAGCCCGGGGGACAGGGTTCGAGAGACCCAGTACTTC. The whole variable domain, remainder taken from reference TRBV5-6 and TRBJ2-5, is DAGVTQSPTHLIKTRGQQVTLRCSPKSGHDTVSWYQQALGQGPQFIFQYYEEEERQRGNFPDRFSGHQFPNYSSELNVNALLLGDSALYLCASSPGDRVRETQYFGPGTRLLVL.

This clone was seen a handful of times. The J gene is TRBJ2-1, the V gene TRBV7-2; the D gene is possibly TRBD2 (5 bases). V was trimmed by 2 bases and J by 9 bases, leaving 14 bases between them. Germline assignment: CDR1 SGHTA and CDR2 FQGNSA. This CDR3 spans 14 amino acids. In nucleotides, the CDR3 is TGTGCCAGCAGCTTACAAGCGGAATTGACTGAGCAGTTCTTC. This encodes CASSLQAELTEQFF.